This TCR beta chain was documented in a study of CD8 T cells in Susac syndrome. Germline V gene lookup returns CDR1 SGHTA and CDR2 FQGNSA. V lost 5 bases to trimming and J lost 0 bases; unmatched junction nucleotides: 6. The CDR3 extends over 16 amino acids. With random hexamers, 0.5 to 1 ug RNA was reverse transcribed. The immunoSEQ assay covered 54 Vbeta and 13 Jbeta segments for CDR3. TCRdb recomputed calls from the immunoSEQ multiplex PCR reads with MiXCR, one row per CDR3 protein. The sample lists about 120,000 distinct CDR3 sequences, about nine tenths occurring once. Controls matched for sex and age were healthy donors. TEMRA cells were FACS-enriched, while CD8+ and CD4+ T cells were negatively isolated.

The TCR comes from a human donor in good health. This sequence joins TRBV7-2 and TRBJ2-3; TRBD2 agrees at 9 bases. Sequencing used CD4+ T cells from PBMCs. In nucleotides, the CDR3 is TGTGCCAGCAGCCACGGGACTAGCCGAAGCACAGATACGCAGTATTTT. Protein sequence: CASSHGTSRSTDTQYF.